This note documents a single T cell receptor (beta chain) sequence. This entry comes from a study of T cell changes during pregnancy in multiple sclerosis. Clones were sequenced by immunoSEQ multiplex PCR, and TCRdb holds only the in-frame ones, with some missing. This sample has 30,000 to 50,000 clones, with around nine tenths found just once. The CDR3 runs to 15 residues. Germline V gene lookup returns CDR1 LNHDA and CDR2 SQIVND (reference sequence). V lost 5 bases and J lost 4, with 17 bases in between. This chain uses TRBV19 with TRBJ1-1; D call uncertain. The TCR sequence derives from a female donor in good health, enrolled as a control in a pregnancy study. The sample consisted of CD4+ T cells from peripheral blood mononuclear cells, taken in the first trimester of pregnancy. The CDR3 spells CASSSRRGRPTEAFF. Here the CDR3 DNA reads TGTGCCAGTAGTTCCCGGAGAGGTAGGCCCACTGAAGCTTTCTTT.